The present entry profiles one T cell receptor (beta chain) with its context. Its antigen has not been determined. No base quality information exists; no much larger clone differs at one position. Via the germline V gene, CDR1 is SGDLS and CDR2 YYNGEE. The V end gives up 3 bases and the J end 0 bases, leaving 5 bases in the junction not matched to a gene. From its cysteine to its phenylalanine, the CDR3 spans 16 amino acids. Just the 48-base CDR3 DNA is kept, in frame starting at base 1. This entry belongs to a study of CD8 T cells in ankylosing spondylitis (dated by TCRdb to about 2017). Describing the broader study: T cell receptor beta repertoires were profiled in healthy donors and ankylosing spondylitis patients so that disease-linked TCR variants could be found. In total, the full study cohort was made up of 110 or so healthy donors and more than 20 ankylosing spondylitis patients. Samples of peripheral blood were taken, and for ankylosing spondylitis patients, synovial fluid was collected as well.

Sequenced using an Illumina HiSeq 2500. Quantitative 5'-RACE with molecular barcodes was used to prepare TCR beta libraries. On the study's bioinformatics: To identify disease-linked TCR variants, a new computational method was used, one built on a probabilistic model of VDJ rearrangement. TCRdb reworked the public reads: Q25 trimming with fastp, MiXCR clone assembly, productive beta chains retained. Rows matching on CDR3 protein sequence are summarized as one entry with the most common DNA and genes. The V and J calls, along with clone size, are taken from TCRdb and not from the paper's own processing. The sample has under 150,000 distinct CDR3 sequences on record, under 20% of them singletons. Jointly, the top ten make up around a third of the sample. Overall results and qualifications from the work: In peripheral blood, the disease-linked clones were found at relatively low frequencies and had a CD8+ phenotype. A TCR beta motif of about 8 highly homologous amino acid variants appeared characteristic of blood from ankylosing spondylitis patients. Some motif variants were previously reported in synovial fluid and blood of reactive arthritis patients, suggesting common disease-initiation mechanisms. The disease-linked clones were reported to be significantly enriched in matched synovial fluid samples from ankylosing spondylitis patients.

The sequence came from a male donor with ankylosing spondylitis. The rearranged segments are TRBV9 and TRBJ2-2; 7 bases in the middle match TRBD2. The sequenced sample was blood, either unsorted or a sorted T cell fraction (not recorded which). The DNA is TGTGCCAGCAGCGGGGGAGGGGCCTCGAACACCGGGGAGCTGTTTTTT. This codes for CASSGGGASNTGELFF.